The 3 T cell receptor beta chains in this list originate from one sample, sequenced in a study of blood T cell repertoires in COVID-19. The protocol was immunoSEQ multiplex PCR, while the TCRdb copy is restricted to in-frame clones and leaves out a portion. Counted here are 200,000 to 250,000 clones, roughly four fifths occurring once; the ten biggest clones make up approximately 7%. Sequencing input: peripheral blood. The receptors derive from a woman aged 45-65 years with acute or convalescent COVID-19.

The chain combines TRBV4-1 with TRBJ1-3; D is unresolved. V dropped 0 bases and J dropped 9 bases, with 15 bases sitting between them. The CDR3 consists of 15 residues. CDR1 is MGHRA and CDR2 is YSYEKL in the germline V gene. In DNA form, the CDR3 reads TGCGCCAGCAGCCAAGATCACAGAGATTCAGTCACCATATATTTT. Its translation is CASSQDHRDSVTIYF.

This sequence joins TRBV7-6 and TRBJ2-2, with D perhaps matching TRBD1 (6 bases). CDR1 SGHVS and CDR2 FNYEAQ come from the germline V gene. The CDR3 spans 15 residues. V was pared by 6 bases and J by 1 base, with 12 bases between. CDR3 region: CASRPGTLNTGELFF. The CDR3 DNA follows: TGTGCCAGCAGACCCGGGACACTGAACACCGGGGAGCTGTTTTTT.

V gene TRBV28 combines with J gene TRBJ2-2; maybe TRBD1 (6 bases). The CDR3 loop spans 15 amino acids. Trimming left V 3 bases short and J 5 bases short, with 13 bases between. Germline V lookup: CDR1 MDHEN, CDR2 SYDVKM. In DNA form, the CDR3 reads TGTGCCAGCAGTTTGGCAGGGGCAGGGACCGGGGAGCTGTTTTTT. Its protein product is CASSLAGAGTGELFF.